Each of the 27 T cell receptor beta chains below was sequenced from the same sample in a study of blood T cell repertoires in COVID-19. Generated by immunoSEQ multiplex PCR, the TCRdb table keeps only in-frame clones and is missing some. The sample lists about 230,000 clones, over 75% occurring once. The material sequenced was peripheral blood. These receptor sequences come from a woman of 80 years or more with acute or convalescent COVID-19.

V usage is TRBV20-1 and J usage is TRBJ2-1; D gene uncertain. Germline assignment: CDR1 DFQATT and CDR2 SNEGSKA (reference sequence). The V gene lost 3 bases and the J gene lost 7 bases, with 4 bases spanning the gap. This CDR3 region has 10 residues. The CDR3 loop is CSASNNEQFF. CDR3 DNA: TGCAGTGCTAGCAATAATGAGCAGTTCTTC.

The rearrangement uses TRBV27 and TRBJ1-2; no clear D. Trimming cost V 0 bases and J 4 bases, with 18 bases left between them. This CDR3 comprises 17 residues. Germline V gene lookup returns CDR1 MNHEY and CDR2 SMNVEV (reference sequence). The CDR3 here is CASSLSIGSTMVYGYTF. The CDR3 DNA follows: TGTGCCAGCAGTTTATCGATCGGGTCCACCATGGTCTATGGCTACACCTTC.

The chain has TRBV6-5 and TRBJ1-3; TRBD1 agrees at 7 bases. Germline V CDR1 and CDR2: MNHEY, SVGAGI. After removal of 4 bases from V and 2 bases from J, the junction contained 5 bases not matched to a gene. The length of the CDR3 is 15 residues. The CDR3 loop reads CASSSTGVPGNTIYF. CDR3 nucleotide sequence: TGTGCCAGCAGTTCCACAGGGGTGCCTGGAAACACCATATATTTT.

The chain combines TRBV6-5 with TRBJ2-7, with D possibly TRBD2 on 6 matching bases. Looked up from germline, CDR1 is MNHEY and CDR2 is SVGAGI. V gave up 6 bases and J gave up 3 bases, with 15 bases separating them. The CDR3 covers 14 residues. CDR3 region: CASSREYSYYEQYF. In DNA, the CDR3 is TGTGCCAGCAGCCGGGAGTATAGTTACTACGAGCAGTACTTC.

The chain has TRBV19 and TRBJ2-3; 14 bases fit TRBD2. Germline trimming cut 2 bases from V and 5 bases from J; bases unmatched to any gene: 6. Germline V lookup: CDR1 LNHDA, CDR2 SQIVND (reference sequence). The CDR3 extends over 17 amino acids. CDR3 DNA sequence: TGTGCCAGTAGTATATCGACTAGCGGGAGGGCAGGAGATACGCAGTATTTT. Its translation is CASSISTSGRAGDTQYF.

The genes are TRBV3-1 (or the pseudogene TRBV3-2) and TRBJ2-1; 11 nucleotides agree with TRBD2. CDR3 length equals 14 residues. V shed 4 bases and J 10 bases; nucleotides not matched to a gene: 6. Germline lookup yields CDR1 LGHDT and CDR2 YNNKEL (reference sequence). The CDR3 here is CASSLGTSGLEQFF. In nucleotides, the CDR3 is TGTGCCAGCAGCCTAGGGACTAGCGGACTGGAGCAGTTCTTC.

The V and J genes are TRBV28 and TRBJ1-1; D is possibly TRBD1 (5 bases). V was clipped by 8 bases and J by 3 bases, with 19 bases between them. This CDR3 region has 15 residues. The germline V gene has CDR1 MDHEN and CDR2 SYDVKM. The CDR3 sequence is CASRQGSGGDTEAFF. The CDR3 DNA reads TGTGCCAGCCGCCAGGGCAGTGGCGGTGACACTGAAGCTTTCTTT.

The chain joins TRBV11-2 to TRBJ1-3, with a possible D match to TRBD1 (6 bases). The CDR3 loop spans 17 amino acids. The germline CDR1 and CDR2 sequences are SGHAT and FQNNGV. V dropped 1 base and J dropped 0 bases, with 13 bases sitting between them. The CDR3 DNA sequence: TGTGCCAGCAGCTTAGGGAGACAGGCGCTCTCTGGAAACACCATATATTTT. Translating gives CASSLGRQALSGNTIYF.

The chain links TRBV7-3 to TRBJ2-1; TRBD2 aligns across 10 bases. Germline values: CDR1 SGHTA, CDR2 FQGTGA. The V and J ends lost 5 bases and 9 bases, in that order; junction bases with no gene match: 10. The CDR3 spans 15 residues. The CDR3 region has the DNA TGTGCCAGCAGCCTAAGACTAGCGGGCGTCCTTGAGCAGTTCTTC. This sequence encodes CASSLRLAGVLEQFF.

This clone has a handful of counts. This chain links TRBV5-5 with TRBJ2-7; TRBD1 matches 8 bases. The CDR3 runs 14 residues. Germline values: CDR1 SGHKS, CDR2 YYEKEE (reference sequence). V dropped 4 bases and J dropped 4; count of bases not matched to a gene: 7. In DNA form, the CDR3 reads TGTGCCAGCAGCGTTCAGGGGGCGGTGTACGAGCAGTACTTC. It encodes CASSVQGAVYEQYF.

The chain recombines TRBV19 with TRBJ1-6, with 9 bases aligning to TRBD1. CDR1 is LNHDA and CDR2 is SQIVND in the germline V gene (reference sequence). V lost 6 bases to trimming and J lost 0 bases; unmatched junction nucleotides: 6. The CDR3 is made up of 17 amino acids. CDR3 DNA: TGTGCCAGTAGACCTGGGACAGGGAGCTCCTATAATTCACCCCTCCACTTT. This codes for CASRPGTGSSYNSPLHF.

V gene TRBV6-1 combines with J gene TRBJ1-1; D might be TRBD1 (6 bases). The ends were cut back, 2 bases at V and 1 base at J, with 8 bases in the middle. CDR1 and CDR2 from the germline V gene are MNHNS and SASEGT. CDR3 size: 14 residues. The CDR3 loop is CASSEWTANTEAFF. The CDR3 region has the DNA TGTGCCAGCAGTGAATGGACAGCGAACACTGAAGCTTTCTTT.

CDR3 amino acids: CASSFNRGSRDTQYF. For the CDR3, the DNA is TGTGCCAGCAGTTTCAACAGGGGGAGTAGAGATACGCAGTATTTT. This chain connects TRBV11-2 to TRBJ2-3; TRBD1 aligns across 8 bases. Germline assignment: CDR1 SGHAT and CDR2 FQNNGV. CDR3 length: 15 amino acids. The junction had 10 bases not matched to a gene; V was cut back by 6 bases and J by 5 bases.

This rearrangement joins TRBV19 to TRBJ2-2, with 11 bases that match TRBD2. The CDR3 is made up of 17 amino acids. Germline CDR1 LNHDA, CDR2 SQIVND (reference sequence). J was trimmed by 3 bases and V by 4 bases; bases with no gene match: 7. DNA for the CDR3: TGTGCCAGTAGTACCGCGGGACTAGCGGTGGACACCGGGGAGCTGTTTTTT. Its protein product is CASSTAGLAVDTGELFF.

This chain connects TRBV10-1 to TRBJ2-2, with 12 positions matching TRBD2. The CDR3 covers 17 residues. Germline trimming cut 4 bases from V and 7 bases from J; bases unmatched to any gene: 10. Germline lookup yields CDR1 WNHNN and CDR2 SYGVQD (reference sequence). The CDR3 spells CASSVTLAGGHGGELFF. DNA of the CDR3: TGCGCCAGCAGTGTTACCCTAGCGGGAGGGCACGGCGGGGAGCTGTTTTTT.

The chain uses TRBV2 and TRBJ2-7; TRBD2 is a possible D gene (5 bases). CDR1 is SNHLY, CDR2 FYNNEI, per germline. This CDR3 is 15 amino acids long. V dropped 2 bases and J dropped 0 bases, with 11 bases sitting between them. CDR3 DNA: TGTGCCAGCAGTGAAAGGACTCTAAGCTCCTACGAGCAGTACTTC. Amino acids: CASSERTLSSYEQYF.

The chain links TRBV3-1 (or the pseudogene TRBV3-2) to TRBJ2-2, with D perhaps matching TRBD2 (5 bases). Germline CDR1 LGHDT, CDR2 YNNKEL (reference sequence). Deletions cut 1 base from V and 6 bases from J, with 9 bases between. CDR3 size: 14 residues. Here the CDR3 DNA reads TGTGCCAGCAGCCAAGGACCGGGATCCGGGGAGCTGTTTTTT. Translation: CASSQGPGSGELFF.

The chain's CDR3 is CAISESLREGFVQYF. The CDR3 region has the DNA TGTGCCATCAGTGAGTCCCTACGGGAGGGCTTTGTTCAGTACTTC. This chain links TRBV10-3 with TRBJ2-7, with 8 nucleotides matching TRBD2. The CDR3 covers 15 residues. V lost 0 bases and J lost 10; bases outside the gene matches: 11. Germline values: CDR1 ENHRY, CDR2 SYGVKD.

J is TRBJ1-6 and V is TRBV3-1 (or the pseudogene TRBV3-2); 8 positions agree with TRBD1. This CDR3 region has 15 residues. The germline CDR1 and CDR2 sequences are LGHDT and YNNKEL (reference sequence). After removal of 4 bases from V and 9 bases from J, the junction contained 8 bases not matched to a gene. This chain's CDR3 is CASSLGQGSGSPLHF. CDR3 in DNA: TGTGCCAGCAGCCTAGGACAGGGTAGTGGTTCACCCCTCCACTTT.

The CDR3 DNA is TGTGCCAGCAGCGAGACAGGAAAGAACTATGGCTACACCTTC. Translated: CASSETGKNYGYTF. The chain uses TRBV6-5 and TRBJ1-2; D possibly corresponds to TRBD1 (6 bases). V lost 6 bases and J lost 2, with 13 bases in between. Germline-derived CDR1 and CDR2 are MNHEY and SVGAGI. The CDR3 runs to 14 residues.

The genes are TRBV7-2 and TRBJ1-2, with no clear D. The CDR3 length is 14 residues. In germline, CDR1 is SGHTA, CDR2 FQGNSA. V was cut by 5 bases and J by 5 bases, with 15 bases left in between. The CDR3 nucleotides read TGTGCCAGCAGCGCTCGTATAGTCGGGTATGGCTACACCTTC. Protein: CASSARIVGYGYTF.

V and J are TRBV28 and TRBJ2-2; maybe TRBD1 (6 bases). V lost 7 bases and J lost 5, with 14 bases in between. Looked up from germline, CDR1 is MDHEN and CDR2 is SYDVKM. This CDR3 comprises 14 residues. In nucleotides, the CDR3 is TGTGCCAGCAATGGCAGGGGCCATACCGGGGAGCTGTTTTTT. It is translated as CASNGRGHTGELFF.

The chain uses TRBV10-1 and TRBJ2-1, with 8 bases aligning to TRBD1. The V and J ends lost 4 bases and 2 bases, in that order; junction bases with no gene match: 4. Germline V CDR1 and CDR2: WNHNN, SYGVQD (reference sequence). The length of the CDR3 is 15 residues. The CDR3 coding sequence is TGCGCCAGCAGTGGGGGACAGGCCCCCTACAATGAGCAGTTCTTC. It is translated as CASSGGQAPYNEQFF.

The CDR3 sequence is CASSLGDWSEKLFF. CDR3 DNA sequence: TGTGCCAGCAGCTTGGGGGACTGGAGCGAAAAACTGTTTTTT. The chain recombines TRBV5-6 with TRBJ1-4; perhaps TRBD1 as D (5 bases). Germline V gene lookup returns CDR1 SGHDT and CDR2 YYEEEE. The CDR3 totals 14 residues. The V end was cut by 0 bases, the J end by 8 bases, with 11 bases between.

V and J are TRBV5-6 and TRBJ1-2, with D possibly TRBD1 on 6 matching bases. Trimming left V 0 bases short and J 0 bases short, with 9 bases between. Germline values: CDR1 SGHDT, CDR2 YYEEEE. The CDR3 spans 15 residues. The CDR3 DNA reads as TGTGCCAGCAGCTTGGCCGGGGACACTAACTATGGCTACACCTTC. The encoded protein is CASSLAGDTNYGYTF.

The genes are TRBV7-2 and TRBJ1-2; a possible D gene is TRBD1 (6 bases). V shed 4 bases and J shed 1 base, with 16 bases lying between them. Germline CDR1 reads SGHTA; CDR2 reads FQGNSA. The CDR3 has 16 residues. DNA for the CDR3: TGTGCCAGCAGCTCGAATACAGGGACCGTTAACTATGGCTACACCTTC. Its protein is CASSSNTGTVNYGYTF.

The chain links TRBV2 to TRBJ1-6; possible D gene TRBD1, 5 bases. The V gene's germline CDR1 is SNHLY and CDR2 FYNNEI. This CDR3 is built from 15 residues. V was pared by 6 bases and J by 5 bases, with 14 bases between. In DNA, the CDR3 is TGTGCCAGCAGGGGGCCCATGCCGCATAATTCACCCCTCCACTTT. This encodes CASRGPMPHNSPLHF.